The 10 T cell receptor beta chains below all came from one sample that was sequenced in a study of cytomegalovirus exposure and HLA in healthy donors. Amplification used 60 Vbeta primers and 13 Jbeta primers. The protocol was immunoSEQ multiplex PCR, while the TCRdb copy is restricted to in-frame clones and leaves out a portion. The table includes 80,000 to 100,000 clones, roughly 77% detected once. The sequencing sample was made of PBMCs. The receptor set was obtained from a young man in good health and CMV-seronegative.

Remarks on this clone: In the same sample, other DNA sequences code for this CDR3. V is TRBV6-5 and J is TRBJ2-7; 12 positions agree with TRBD2. The CDR3 runs to 15 residues. J lost 7 bases, V lost 4 bases, and 8 bases had no gene match. Germline CDR1 and CDR2: MNHEY and SVGAGI. The CDR3, as DNA: TGTGCCAGCAGTTTATATCTAGCGGGAGGGGTTGAGCAGTACTTC. It yields the protein CASSLYLAGGVEQYF.

A note on this clone: Other DNA variants within this sample encode the same CDR3. The chain is built from TRBV5-1 and TRBJ2-3, with D possibly matching TRBD2 (5 bases). V gave up 3 bases and J gave up 3 bases, with 5 bases separating them. The length of the CDR3 is 12 residues. CDR1 and CDR2 from the germline V gene are SGHRS and YFSETQ. The CDR3 here is CASSSGTDTQYF. CDR3 coding DNA: TGCGCCAGCAGCTCGGGGACAGATACGCAGTATTTT.

In its sample, this clone was seen a few times. This chain links TRBV5-6 with TRBJ1-2, with 9 bases matching TRBD1. There are 18 residues in the CDR3. Germline V lookup: CDR1 SGHDT, CDR2 YYEEEE. Trimming cost V 4 bases and J 2 bases; bases outside gene matches: 15. CDR3 residues: CASSLYRGTGWGNYGYTF. The CDR3 coding sequence is TGTGCCAGCAGCCTATACAGGGGGACAGGGTGGGGCAACTATGGCTACACCTTC.

The chain's CDR3 is CASSEGASGRSNEQFF. The CDR3 DNA reads TGTGCCAGCAGTGAGGGGGCTAGCGGGAGGTCGAATGAGCAGTTCTTC. This chain links TRBV25-1 with TRBJ2-1; 11 bases are shared with TRBD2. The CDR3 runs 16 residues. V trimming: 3 bases; J trimming: 7 bases; junction bases outside the gene matches: 8. The germline CDR1 and CDR2 sequences are MGHDK and SYGVNS. Full variable domain (outside the CDR3, taken from reference TRBV25-1 and TRBJ2-1): EADIYQTPRYLVIGTGKKITLECSQTMGHDKMYWYQQDPGMELHLIHYSYGVNSTEKGDLSSESTVSRIRTEHFPLTLESARPSHTSQYLCASSEGASGRSNEQFFGPGTRLTVL.

V is TRBV5-1 and J is TRBJ2-1; 8 bases map to TRBD2. Per the germline V gene, CDR1 is SGHRS and CDR2 is YFSETQ. V dropped 3 bases and J dropped 6; count of bases not matched to a gene: 8. The CDR3 loop spans 15 amino acids. In DNA, the CDR3 is TGCGCCAGCAGCTGGGGAGCGGGGGTTGGCAATGAGCAGTTCTTC. Translated, it gives CASSWGAGVGNEQFF. The complete variable domain, with remaining parts taken from reference TRBV5-1 and TRBJ2-1, reads KAGVTQTPRYLIKTRGQQVTLSCSPISGHRSVSWYQQTPGQGLQFLFEYFSETQRNKGNFPGRFSGRQFSNSRSEMNVSTLELGDSALYLCASSWGAGVGNEQFFGPGTRLTVL.

The chain couples TRBV9 to TRBJ2-1; 9 bases align to TRBD1. V was pared by 0 bases and J by 2 bases, with 3 bases of the junction left unmatched. The CDR3 has 16 residues. Germline V gives CDR1 SGDLS, CDR2 YYNGEE. The DNA for the CDR3 is TGTGCCAGCAGCGTAGACGGGACAGGGACCTACAATGAGCAGTTCTTC. It translates to CASSVDGTGTYNEQFF. Full variable domain (remainder filled in from reference TRBV9 and TRBJ2-1): DSGVTQTPKHLITATGQRVTLRCSPRSGDLSVYWYQQSLDQGLQFLIQYYNGEERAKGNILERFSAQQFPDLHSELNLSSLELGDSALYFCASSVDGTGTYNEQFFGPGTRLTVL.

This clone has more than one count but fewer than ten. The rearrangement uses TRBV11-2 and TRBJ2-3, with TRBD2 matching 8 bases. V gave up 6 bases and J gave up 8 bases; unmatched junction bases: 7. Per germline, CDR1 SGHAT and CDR2 FQNNGV. This CDR3 region has 13 residues. The CDR3 bases are TGTGCCAGCAGGGGACTAGTTTCTCCTACGCAGTATTTT. Encoded protein: CASRGLVSPTQYF. The whole variable domain, filled in from reference TRBV11-2 and TRBJ2-3, reads EAGVAQSPRYKIIEKRQSVAFWCNPISGHATLYWYQQILGQGPKLLIQFQNNGVVDDSQLPKDRFSAERLKGVDSTLKIQPAKLEDSAVYLCASRGLVSPTQYFGPGTRLTVL.

The V and J genes are TRBV25-1 and TRBJ1-2, with D possibly TRBD1 on 6 matching bases. The CDR3 has 15 amino acids. From germline, CDR1 is MGHDK and CDR2 SYGVNS. V dropped 3 bases and J dropped 3 bases, with 14 bases sitting between them. The CDR3, as DNA: TGTGCCAGCAGTGACCCGGGGGGGGGCGACTATGGCTACACCTTC. Protein: CASSDPGGGDYGYTF.

The V gene is TRBV19, the J gene TRBJ1-4; D is ambiguous. Trimming removed 3 bases at V and 8 bases at J, with 10 bases between. This CDR3 region has 13 residues. Germline V gene data show CDR1 as LNHDA and CDR2 as SQIVND (reference sequence). CDR3 amino acids: CASSIPLGEKLFF. The CDR3 DNA reads TGTGCCAGTAGTATCCCCCTCGGGGAAAAACTGTTTTTT.

J is TRBJ2-3 and V is TRBV28; D is possibly TRBD2 (5 bases). V was trimmed by 2 bases and J by 4 bases, leaving 10 bases between them. From germline, CDR1 is MDHEN and CDR2 SYDVKM. This CDR3 has 14 amino acids. The DNA of the CDR3 is TGTGCCAGCAGTTTAGGGCTAGCAGCAGATACGCAGTATTTT. This codes for CASSLGLAADTQYF.